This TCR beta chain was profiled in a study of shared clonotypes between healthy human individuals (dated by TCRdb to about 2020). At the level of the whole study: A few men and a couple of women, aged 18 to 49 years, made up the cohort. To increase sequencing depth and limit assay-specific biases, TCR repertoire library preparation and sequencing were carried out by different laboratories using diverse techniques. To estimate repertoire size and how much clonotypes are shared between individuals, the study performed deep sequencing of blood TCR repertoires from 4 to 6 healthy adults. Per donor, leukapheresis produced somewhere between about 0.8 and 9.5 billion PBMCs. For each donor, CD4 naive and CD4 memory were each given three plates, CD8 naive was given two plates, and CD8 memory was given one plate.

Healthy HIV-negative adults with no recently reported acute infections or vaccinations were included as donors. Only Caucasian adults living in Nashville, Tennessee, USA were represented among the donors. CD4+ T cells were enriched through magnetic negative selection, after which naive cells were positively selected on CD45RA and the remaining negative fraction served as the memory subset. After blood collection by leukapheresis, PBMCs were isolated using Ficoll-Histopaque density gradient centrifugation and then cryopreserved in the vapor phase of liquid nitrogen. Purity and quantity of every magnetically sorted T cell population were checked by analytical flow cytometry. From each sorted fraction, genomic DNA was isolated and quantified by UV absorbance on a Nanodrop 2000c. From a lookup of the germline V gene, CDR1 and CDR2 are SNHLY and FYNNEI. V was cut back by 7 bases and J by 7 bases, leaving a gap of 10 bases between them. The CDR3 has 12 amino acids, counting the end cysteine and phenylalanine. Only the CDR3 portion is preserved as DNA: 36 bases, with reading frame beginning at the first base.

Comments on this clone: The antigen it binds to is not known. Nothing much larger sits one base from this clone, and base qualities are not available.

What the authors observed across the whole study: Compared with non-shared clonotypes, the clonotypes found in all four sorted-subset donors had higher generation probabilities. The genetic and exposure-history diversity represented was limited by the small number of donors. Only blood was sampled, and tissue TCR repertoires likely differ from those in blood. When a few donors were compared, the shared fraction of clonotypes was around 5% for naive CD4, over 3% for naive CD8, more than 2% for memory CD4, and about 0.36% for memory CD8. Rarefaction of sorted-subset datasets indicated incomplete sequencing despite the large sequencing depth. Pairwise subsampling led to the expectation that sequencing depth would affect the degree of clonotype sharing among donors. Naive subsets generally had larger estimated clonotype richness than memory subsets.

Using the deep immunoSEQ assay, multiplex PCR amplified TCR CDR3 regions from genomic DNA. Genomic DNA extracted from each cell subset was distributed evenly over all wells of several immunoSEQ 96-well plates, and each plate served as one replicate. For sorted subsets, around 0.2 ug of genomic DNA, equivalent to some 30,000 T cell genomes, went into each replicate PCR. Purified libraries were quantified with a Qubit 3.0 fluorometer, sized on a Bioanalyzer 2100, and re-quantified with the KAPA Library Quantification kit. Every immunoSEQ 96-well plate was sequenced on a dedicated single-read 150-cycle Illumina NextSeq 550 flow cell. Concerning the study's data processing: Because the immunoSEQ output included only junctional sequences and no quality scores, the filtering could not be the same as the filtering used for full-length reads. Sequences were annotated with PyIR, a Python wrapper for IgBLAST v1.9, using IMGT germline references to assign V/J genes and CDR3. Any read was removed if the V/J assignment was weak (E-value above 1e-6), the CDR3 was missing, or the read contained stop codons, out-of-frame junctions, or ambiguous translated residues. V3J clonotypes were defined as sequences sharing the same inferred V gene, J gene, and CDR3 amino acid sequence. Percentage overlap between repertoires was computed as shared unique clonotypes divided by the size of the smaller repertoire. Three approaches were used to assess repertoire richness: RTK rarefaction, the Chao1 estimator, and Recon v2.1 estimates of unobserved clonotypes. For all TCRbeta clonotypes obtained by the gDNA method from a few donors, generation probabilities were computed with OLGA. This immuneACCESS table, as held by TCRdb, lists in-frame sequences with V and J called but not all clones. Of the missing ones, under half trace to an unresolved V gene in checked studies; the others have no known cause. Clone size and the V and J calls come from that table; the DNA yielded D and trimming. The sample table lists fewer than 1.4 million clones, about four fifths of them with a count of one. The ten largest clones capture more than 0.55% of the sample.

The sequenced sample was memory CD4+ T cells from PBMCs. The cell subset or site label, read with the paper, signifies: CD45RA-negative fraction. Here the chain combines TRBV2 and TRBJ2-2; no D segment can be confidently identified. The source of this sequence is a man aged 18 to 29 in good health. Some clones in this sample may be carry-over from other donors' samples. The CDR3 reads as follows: CASIRAGGELFF. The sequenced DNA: TGTGCCAGCATTCGAGCTGGCGGGGAGCTGTTTTTT.